This T cell receptor beta chain was sequenced in a study of blood T cell repertoires in COVID-19. This clone was recorded a few times. Per the original methods: Reference gene primer amplification gave estimated nucleated cell counts. This table comes from immunoSEQ multiplex PCR, and its TCRdb copy is limited to in-frame clones, with some not included. Clonal size and the V and J genes are those of that table, whereas D and trimming came from the DNA. Of under 350,000 clones in the sample, around 86% were seen once. The junction had 12 bases not matched to a gene; V was cut back by 7 bases and J by 5 bases. The CDR3 consists of 14 residues. From germline, CDR1 is SQVTM and CDR2 ANQGSEA.

The clonotype originates from a man over 45 with acute or convalescent COVID-19. The sample was peripheral blood. This rearrangement joins TRBV29-1 to TRBJ2-3; 7 nucleotides match TRBD2. The DNA for the CDR3 is TGCAGCGCCTTTGGCGGGGAGGGCGGAGATACGCAGTATTTT. Residues: CSAFGGEGGDTQYF.